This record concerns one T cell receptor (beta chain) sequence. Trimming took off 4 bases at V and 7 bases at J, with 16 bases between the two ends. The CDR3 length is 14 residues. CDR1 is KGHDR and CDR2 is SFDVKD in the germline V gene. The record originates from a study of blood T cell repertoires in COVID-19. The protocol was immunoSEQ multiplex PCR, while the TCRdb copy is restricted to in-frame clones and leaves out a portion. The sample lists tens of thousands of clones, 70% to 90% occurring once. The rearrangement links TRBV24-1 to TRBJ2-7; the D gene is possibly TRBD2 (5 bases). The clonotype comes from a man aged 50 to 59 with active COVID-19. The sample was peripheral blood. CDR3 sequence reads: CATSEPGSSGEQYF. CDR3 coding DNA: TGTGCCACCAGTGAACCCGGGTCCTCGGGGGAGCAGTACTTC.